A single sample gave rise to the 28 T cell receptor beta chains below, sequenced in a study of shared clonotypes between healthy human individuals. Only CD45RO-negative cells positively selected for CCR7 counted as naive CD8 cells, so terminally differentiated effector memory CD45RA+ cells were excluded. Only in-frame clones appear in the TCRdb table, and some are missing; sequencing was by immunoSEQ multiplex PCR. Of about 2.1 million clones listed, roughly 95% are singletons. The sequenced sample was naive CD8+ T cells from PBMCs. The receptors stem from a young man in good health. Some clones in this sample may be carry-over from other donors' samples.

CDR3 loop: CASSILGSNQPQHF. The CDR3, as DNA: TGTGCCAGTAGTATCTTAGGGAGCAATCAGCCCCAGCATTTT. The V call is TRBV19, the J call TRBJ1-5; D unclear. The CDR3 sequence is 14 residues long. Deletions cut 3 bases from V and 1 base from J, with 7 bases between. The germline CDR1 and CDR2 sequences are LNHDA and SQIVND (reference sequence).

The rearrangement uses TRBV6-5 and TRBJ2-7, with 8 bases identical to TRBD2. Germline CDR1 reads MNHEY; CDR2 reads SVGAGI. Trimming at V came to 3 bases and at J to 4 bases, leaving 8 bases not matched to a gene. CDR3 length equals 15 residues. CDR3 loop: CASSYQREGLYEQYF. CDR3 in DNA: TGTGCCAGCAGTTATCAACGGGAGGGCCTGTACGAGCAGTACTTC.

CDR3 coding DNA: TGTGCCAGCAGCCACGCAGGACAGGGCTACGAGCAGTACTTC. Its protein is CASSHAGQGYEQYF. The gene calls are TRBV14 and TRBJ2-7; 8 nucleotides line up with TRBD1. V shed 3 bases, J shed 3 bases, and the junction held 4 bases outside the gene matches. The CDR3 covers 14 residues. Germline V lookup: CDR1 SGHDN, CDR2 FVKESK.

The J gene is TRBJ2-5, the V gene TRBV29-1; TRBD2 is a possible D gene (6 bases). The CDR3 consists of 11 residues. Trimming took off 4 bases at V and 7 bases at J, with 10 bases between the two ends. CDR1 is SQVTM and CDR2 is ANQGSEA in the germline V gene. The CDR3 sequence is CSVGEEGTQYF. CDR3 in DNA: TGCAGCGTTGGCGAGGAGGGGACCCAGTACTTC.

The CDR3 DNA is TGTGCCAGCAGCTTAGTCTTGACGGGAGGTACCTACGAGCAGTACTTC. This translates into CASSLVLTGGTYEQYF. V gene TRBV11-2 combines with J gene TRBJ2-7; 7 bases agree with TRBD2. The CDR3 length is 16 residues. Germline CDR1 reads SGHAT; CDR2 reads FQNNGV. Trimming took 1 base from V and 2 from J; bases not matched to a gene: 8. Full variable domain (outside the CDR3, taken from reference TRBV11-2 and TRBJ2-7): EAGVAQSPRYKIIEKRQSVAFWCNPISGHATLYWYQQILGQGPKLLIQFQNNGVVDDSQLPKDRFSAERLKGVDSTLKIQPAKLEDSAVYLCASSLVLTGGTYEQYFGPGTRLTVT.

This chain uses TRBV4-2 with TRBJ2-5, with 12 positions matching TRBD1. This CDR3 has 18 residues. V was clipped by 3 bases and J by 3 bases; unmatched bases: 11. Per germline, CDR1 LGHNA and CDR2 YNFKEQ. The DNA of the CDR3 is TGTGCCAGCAGCCAGACACGCCGGGACAGGGGGCTTGAAGAGACCCAGTACTTC. This translates into CASSQTRRDRGLEETQYF.

This clone was recorded once. The chain links TRBV5-6 to TRBJ2-5; possibly TRBD2 for D (7 bases). Trimming took off 3 bases at V and 5 bases at J, with 17 bases between the two ends. Germline V CDR1 and CDR2: SGHDT, YYEEEE. This CDR3 contains 15 residues. The chain's CDR3 is CASSYAPRGGETQYF. DNA for the CDR3: TGTGCCAGCAGCTATGCCCCCAGGGGAGGGGAGACCCAGTACTTC.

As concerns this clone: Distinct nucleotide sequences in the sample also encode this CDR3. The V and J genes are TRBV27 and TRBJ2-1; the D is unclear. The CDR3 runs to 16 residues. Germline-derived CDR1 and CDR2 are MNHEY and SMNVEV (reference sequence). Trimming took 2 bases from V and 0 from J, leaving 11 bases between them. The CDR3 nucleotides are TGTGCCAGCAGTTTAATAGCAGGAAGCTCCTACAATGAGCAGTTCTTC. It translates to CASSLIAGSSYNEQFF.

The chain combines TRBV7-9 with TRBJ2-2; 9 bases map to TRBD1. The CDR3 sequence is 17 residues long. CDR1 and CDR2 from the germline V gene are SEHNR and FQNEAQ (reference sequence). V was clipped by 5 bases and J by 3 bases; unmatched bases: 10. CDR3 sequence reads: CASSLLTGGGDTGELFF. The CDR3, as DNA: TGTGCCAGCAGCCTGCTAACAGGGGGCGGCGACACCGGGGAGCTGTTTTTT.

The rearrangement uses TRBV4-1 and TRBJ2-7; 9 nucleotides match TRBD1. Germline V gene lookup returns CDR1 MGHRA and CDR2 YSYEKL. V shed 4 bases, J shed 2 bases, and the junction held 12 bases outside the gene matches. The CDR3 runs to 17 residues. CDR3 nucleotides: TGCGCCAGCAGCCCGAGGGATCGGGGACAGGGCCCCTACGAGCAGTACTTC. Translated: CASSPRDRGQGPYEQYF.

This chain links TRBV9 with TRBJ2-7; TRBD1 might be the D (6 bases). The CDR3 length is 14 residues. CDR1 SGDLS and CDR2 YYNGEE come from the germline V gene. Trimming removed 0 bases at V and 7 bases at J, with 14 bases between. CDR3 loop: CASSVGDTATEQYF. As DNA, the CDR3 is TGTGCCAGCAGCGTAGGGGACACCGCGACGGAGCAGTACTTC.

V usage is TRBV9 and J usage is TRBJ2-3; 9 bases match TRBD2. V shed 0 bases, J shed 2 bases, and the junction held 13 bases outside the gene matches. The CDR3 runs to 19 residues. Looked up from germline, CDR1 is SGDLS and CDR2 is YYNGEE. This CDR3 is CASSVASLVLAGSTDTQYF. The CDR3 coding sequence is TGTGCCAGCAGCGTAGCCTCCTTGGTCCTAGCGGGGTCCACAGATACGCAGTATTTT.

The chain joins TRBV27 to TRBJ2-7; 7 bases agree with TRBD2. Germline CDR1 and CDR2: MNHEY and SMNVEV (reference sequence). V shed 5 bases, J shed 6 bases, and the junction held 19 bases outside the gene matches. This CDR3 has 17 residues. DNA of the CDR3: TGTGCCAGCAGTCCTCTCCGCAGGGAGGGCCGAATCTCCGAGCAGTACTTC. This translates into CASSPLRREGRISEQYF.

This clone was counted only a few times. V gene TRBV10-3 combines with J gene TRBJ1-2, with D possibly matching TRBD1 (5 bases). Germline assignment: CDR1 ENHRY and CDR2 SYGVKD. The CDR3 consists of 13 residues. The V end lost 4 bases, the J end lost 6 bases, and 12 bases lay between the germline ends. The CDR3 DNA sequence: TGTGCCATCAGTGGTGGGTCGGGGGATGGCTACACCTTC. Its translation: CAISGGSGDGYTF.

This clone showed up just once. The chain joins TRBV28 to TRBJ1-3, with D perhaps matching TRBD1 (5 bases). This CDR3 has 16 amino acids. Germline values: CDR1 MDHEN, CDR2 SYDVKM. V lost 6 bases and J 0 bases, leaving 15 bases between the germline ends. The CDR3 DNA follows: TGTGCCAGCAGGCCGGGGACCTCGAGCTCTGGAAACACCATATATTTT. Encoded protein: CASRPGTSSSGNTIYF.

This rearrangement joins TRBV28 to TRBJ1-1; 8 bases line up with TRBD1. CDR1 MDHEN and CDR2 SYDVKM come from the germline V gene. This CDR3 spans 15 amino acids. J lost 4 bases, V lost 8 bases, and 12 bases had no gene match. Here the CDR3 reads CASLVTGARVTEAFF. In DNA, the CDR3 is TGTGCCAGCTTGGTGACAGGGGCGCGGGTCACTGAAGCTTTCTTT.

The J gene is TRBJ1-4, the V gene TRBV6-5; 8 nucleotides agree with TRBD1. CDR3 size: 14 residues. V lost 5 bases, J lost 8 bases, and 7 bases stayed unmatched. In germline, CDR1 is MNHEY, CDR2 SVGAGI. The CDR3 coding sequence is TGTGCCAGCAGTCTTCGGACAGGGAGGGAAAAACTGTTTTTT. Its translation is CASSLRTGREKLFF.

This clone appeared once. This chain uses TRBV28 with TRBJ2-1; D not resolved. Trimming pared 1 base from V and 2 bases from J, leaving 6 bases between. Germline V gene data show CDR1 as MDHEN and CDR2 as SYDVKM. There are 14 residues in the CDR3. CDR3: CASSLSSPYNEQFF. CDR3 in DNA: TGTGCCAGCAGTTTATCCAGTCCCTACAATGAGCAGTTCTTC.

Comments on this clone: Within the sample, other DNA sequences also encode this same CDR3. The V call is TRBV27, the J call TRBJ2-1, with 7 bases fitting TRBD2. The CDR3 has 15 residues. The germline V gene encodes CDR1 MNHEY and CDR2 SMNVEV (reference sequence). Unmatched junction bases numbered 1, after V lost 0 bases and J lost 2 bases. The CDR3 DNA sequence: TGTGCCAGCAGTTTATCCAGCGGGACCTACAATGAGCAGTTCTTC. Translated, it gives CASSLSSGTYNEQFF.

V gene TRBV19 combines with J gene TRBJ1-2, with TRBD1 as a possible D gene (5 bases). The V and J ends lost 5 bases and 6 bases respectively, with 10 bases between them. CDR3 length: 12 amino acids. CDR1 is LNHDA, CDR2 SQIVND, per germline (reference sequence). This CDR3 is CASSHGADGYTF. The CDR3 nucleotides are TGTGCCAGTAGTCACGGGGCTGATGGCTACACCTTC.

The CDR3 DNA is TGTGCCAGCAGCTTAGATCCGAACACTGAAGCTTTCTTT. It encodes CASSLDPNTEAFF. V and J are TRBV7-8 and TRBJ1-1; D not resolved. V lost 1 base, J lost 1 base, and 4 bases lay in between. This CDR3 region has 13 residues. The germline CDR1 and CDR2 sequences are SGHVS and FQNEAQ.

The chain links TRBV27 to TRBJ2-1; TRBD2 is a possible D gene (5 bases). CDR3 length: 14 residues. The germline gives CDR1 MNHEY, CDR2 SMNVEV (reference sequence). Deletions cut 5 bases from V and 4 bases from J, with 12 bases between. CDR3 in amino acids: CASSPGLVYNEQFF. The CDR3 coding sequence is TGTGCCAGCAGTCCCGGACTGGTTTACAATGAGCAGTTCTTC.

The chain is built from TRBV7-9 and TRBJ2-1; a weak D match, TRBD2 (5 bases). The CDR3 loop spans 13 amino acids. V was shortened by 6 bases and J by 9 bases, with 15 bases between the two germline ends. The germline CDR1 and CDR2 sequences are SEHNR and FQNEAQ (reference sequence). Written as DNA, the CDR3 is TGTGCCAGCAGTCTCCGGCTAGCCCCTGAGCAGTTCTTC. Translating it yields CASSLRLAPEQFF.

This clone occurred once. The chain has TRBV30 and TRBJ2-7; 11 nucleotides line up with TRBD2. The V gene end was trimmed by 3 bases and the J gene end by 7 bases; junction bases not matched to a gene: 11. Germline V gives CDR1 GTSNPN, CDR2 SVGIG (reference sequence). The CDR3 is 15 amino acids. In DNA form, the CDR3 reads TGTGCCTGGAGGTTACTAGCGGGAGTAGGTTGGGAGCAGTACTTC. Its protein is CAWRLLAGVGWEQYF.

The sample holds one count of this clone. The rearrangement links TRBV4-3 to TRBJ2-7, with D hard to call. The length of the CDR3 is 15 residues. V lost 0 bases and J lost 2, with 11 bases in between. CDR1 LGHNA and CDR2 YSLEER come from the germline V gene. CDR3 in amino acids: CASSQDFSETYEQYF. CDR3 coding DNA: TGCGCCAGCAGCCAAGATTTTTCGGAGACCTACGAGCAGTACTTC.

This clone appeared once. The V and J genes are TRBV6-1 and TRBJ2-2; the D gene could be TRBD1 or TRBD2 (7 bases each). The CDR3 sequence is 14 residues long. The V gene's germline CDR1 is MNHNS and CDR2 SASEGT. V was trimmed by 10 bases and J by 6 bases, leaving 18 bases between them. The CDR3 DNA reads as TGTGCCACCCGGCGGCAGGGGGGGGCCGGGGAGCTGTTTTTT. It encodes CATRRQGGAGELFF.

The chain employs TRBV27 and TRBJ1-2; possibly TRBD1 for D (5 bases). The CDR3 consists of 14 residues. V was clipped by 6 bases and J by 4 bases, with 15 bases between them. Germline CDR1 reads MNHEY; CDR2 reads SMNVEV (reference sequence). CDR3 DNA: TGTGCCAGCAGCCCTTATAGGCAGGGCTATGGCTACACCTTC. It codes for CASSPYRQGYGYTF.

This chain links TRBV9 with TRBJ1-1; D is undetermined. Per germline, CDR1 SGDLS and CDR2 YYNGEE. Trimming stripped 3 bases from V and 7 bases from J, with 10 bases between. The CDR3 runs to 12 residues. CDR3 region: CASSGIRGEAFF. CDR3 in DNA: TGTGCCAGCAGCGGAATAAGAGGTGAAGCTTTCTTT. Variable domain in full (rest from reference TRBV9 and TRBJ1-1): DSGVTQTPKHLITATGQRVTLRCSPRSGDLSVYWYQQSLDQGLQFLIQYYNGEERAKGNILERFSAQQFPDLHSELNLSSLELGDSALYFCASSGIRGEAFFGQGTRLTVV.